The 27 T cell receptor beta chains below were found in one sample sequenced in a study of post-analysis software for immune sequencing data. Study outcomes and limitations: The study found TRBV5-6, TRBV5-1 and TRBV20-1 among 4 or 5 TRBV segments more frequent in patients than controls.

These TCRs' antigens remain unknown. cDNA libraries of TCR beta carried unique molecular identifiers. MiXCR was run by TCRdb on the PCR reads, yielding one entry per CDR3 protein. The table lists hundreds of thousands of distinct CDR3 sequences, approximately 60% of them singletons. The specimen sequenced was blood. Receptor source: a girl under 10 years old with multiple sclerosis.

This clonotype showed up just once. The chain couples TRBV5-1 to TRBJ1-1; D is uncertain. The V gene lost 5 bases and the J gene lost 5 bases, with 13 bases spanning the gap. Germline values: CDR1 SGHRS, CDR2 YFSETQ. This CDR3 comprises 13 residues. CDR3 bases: TGCGCCAGCAGACGGGTAAGCGGGACTGAAGCTTTCTTT. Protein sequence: CASRRVSGTEAFF.

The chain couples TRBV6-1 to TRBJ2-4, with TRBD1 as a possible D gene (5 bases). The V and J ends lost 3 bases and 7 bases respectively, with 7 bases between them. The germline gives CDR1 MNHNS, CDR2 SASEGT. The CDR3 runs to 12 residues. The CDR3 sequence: CASSDRVNIQYF. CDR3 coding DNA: TGTGCCAGCAGTGACAGGGTGAACATTCAGTACTTC.

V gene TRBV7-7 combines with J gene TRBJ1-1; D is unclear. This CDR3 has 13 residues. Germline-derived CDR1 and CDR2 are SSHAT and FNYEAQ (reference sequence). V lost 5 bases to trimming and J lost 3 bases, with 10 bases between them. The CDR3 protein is CASSPTRDTEAFF. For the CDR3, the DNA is TGTGCCAGCAGCCCCACAAGGGACACTGAAGCTTTCTTT.

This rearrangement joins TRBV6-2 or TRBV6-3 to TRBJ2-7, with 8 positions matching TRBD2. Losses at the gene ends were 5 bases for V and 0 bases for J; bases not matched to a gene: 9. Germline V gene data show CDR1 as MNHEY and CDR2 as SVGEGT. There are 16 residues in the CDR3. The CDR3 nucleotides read TGTGCCAGCAGTCGCATAGCCGGGACTAGCTCCTACGAGCAGTACTTC. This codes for CASSRIAGTSSYEQYF.

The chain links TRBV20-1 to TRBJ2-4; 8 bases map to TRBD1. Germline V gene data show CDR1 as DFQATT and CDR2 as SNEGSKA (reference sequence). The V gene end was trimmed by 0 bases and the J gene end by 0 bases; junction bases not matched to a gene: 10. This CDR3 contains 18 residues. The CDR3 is CSARDRAGGLLAKNIQYF. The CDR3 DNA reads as TGCAGTGCTAGAGATCGGGCAGGGGGCCTACTAGCCAAAAACATTCAGTACTTC.

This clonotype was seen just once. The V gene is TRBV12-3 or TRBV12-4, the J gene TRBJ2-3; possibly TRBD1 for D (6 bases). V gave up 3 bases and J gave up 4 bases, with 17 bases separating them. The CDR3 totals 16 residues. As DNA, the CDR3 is TGTGCCAGCAGTTTTACGCTAGGGGGAGAAGCAGATACGCAGTATTTT. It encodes CASSFTLGGEADTQYF.

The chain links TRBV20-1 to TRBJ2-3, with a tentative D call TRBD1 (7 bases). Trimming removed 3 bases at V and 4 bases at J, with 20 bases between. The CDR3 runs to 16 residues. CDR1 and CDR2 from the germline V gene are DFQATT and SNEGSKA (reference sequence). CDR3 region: CSASPRKDRRADTQYF. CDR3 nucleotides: TGCAGTGCTAGCCCGAGAAAGGACAGGAGGGCAGATACGCAGTATTTT.

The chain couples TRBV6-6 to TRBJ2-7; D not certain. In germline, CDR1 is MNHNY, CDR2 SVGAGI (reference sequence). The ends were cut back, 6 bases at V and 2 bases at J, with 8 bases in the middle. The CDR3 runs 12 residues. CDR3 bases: TGTGCCAGCAGACGCGGTCCCTACGAGCAGTACTTC. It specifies CASRRGPYEQYF.

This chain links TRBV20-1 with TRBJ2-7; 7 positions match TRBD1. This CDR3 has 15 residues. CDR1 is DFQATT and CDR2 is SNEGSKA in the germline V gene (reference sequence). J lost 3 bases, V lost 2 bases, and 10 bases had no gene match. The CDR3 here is CSARPGTGQLYEQYF. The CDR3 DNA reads TGCAGTGCTAGACCCGGGACGGGACAGCTCTACGAGCAGTACTTC.

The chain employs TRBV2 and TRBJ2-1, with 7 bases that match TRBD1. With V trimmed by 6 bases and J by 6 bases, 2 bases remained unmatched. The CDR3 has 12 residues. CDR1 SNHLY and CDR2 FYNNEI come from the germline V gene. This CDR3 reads CASRTGFNEQFF. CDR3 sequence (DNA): TGTGCCAGCAGGACAGGGTTCAATGAGCAGTTCTTC.

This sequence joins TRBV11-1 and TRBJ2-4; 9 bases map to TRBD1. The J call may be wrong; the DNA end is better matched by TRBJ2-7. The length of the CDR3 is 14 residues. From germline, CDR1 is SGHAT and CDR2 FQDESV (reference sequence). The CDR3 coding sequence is TGTGCCAGCAGCTGTCCCGGGACAGGGTGCGAGCAGTACTTC. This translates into CASSCPGTGCEQYF.

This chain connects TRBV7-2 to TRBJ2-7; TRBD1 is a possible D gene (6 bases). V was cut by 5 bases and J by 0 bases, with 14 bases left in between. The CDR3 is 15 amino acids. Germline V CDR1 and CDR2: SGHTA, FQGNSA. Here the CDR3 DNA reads TGTGCCAGCAGCCCCGGGACATACAGCTCCTACGAGCAGTACTTC. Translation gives CASSPGTYSSYEQYF.

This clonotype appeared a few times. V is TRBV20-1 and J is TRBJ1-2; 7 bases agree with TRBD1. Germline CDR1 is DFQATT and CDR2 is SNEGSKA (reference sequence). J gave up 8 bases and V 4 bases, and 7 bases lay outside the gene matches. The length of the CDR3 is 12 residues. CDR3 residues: CSAIMSTGGYTF. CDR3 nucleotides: TGCAGTGCTATAATGTCGACAGGGGGCTACACCTTC.

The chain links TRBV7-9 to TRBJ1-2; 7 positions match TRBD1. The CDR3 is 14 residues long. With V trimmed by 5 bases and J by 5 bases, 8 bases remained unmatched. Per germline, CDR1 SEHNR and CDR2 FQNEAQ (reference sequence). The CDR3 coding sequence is TGTGCCAGCAGCCCCCCAGGGACAGCATATGGCTACACCTTC. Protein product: CASSPPGTAYGYTF.

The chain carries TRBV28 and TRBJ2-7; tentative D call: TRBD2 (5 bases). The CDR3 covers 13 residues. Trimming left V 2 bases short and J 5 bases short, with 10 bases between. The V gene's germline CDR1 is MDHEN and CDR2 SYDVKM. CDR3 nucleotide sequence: TGTGCCAGCAGTTTAGGGAGCGTGAACGAGCAGTACTTC. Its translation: CASSLGSVNEQYF.

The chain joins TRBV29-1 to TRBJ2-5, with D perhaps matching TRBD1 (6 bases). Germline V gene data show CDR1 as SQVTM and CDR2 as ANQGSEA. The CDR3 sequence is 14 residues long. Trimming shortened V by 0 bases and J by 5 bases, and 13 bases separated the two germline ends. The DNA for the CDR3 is TGCAGCGTTGAAGATCTCGCAGGGGAGGAGACCCAGTACTTC. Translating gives CSVEDLAGEETQYF.

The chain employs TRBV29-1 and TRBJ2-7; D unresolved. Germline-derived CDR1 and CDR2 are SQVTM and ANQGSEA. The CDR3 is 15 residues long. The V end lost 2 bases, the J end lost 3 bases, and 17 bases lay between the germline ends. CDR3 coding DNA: TGCAGCGTTGAATCGATGGATCACAAATTCTACGAGCAGTACTTC. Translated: CSVESMDHKFYEQYF.

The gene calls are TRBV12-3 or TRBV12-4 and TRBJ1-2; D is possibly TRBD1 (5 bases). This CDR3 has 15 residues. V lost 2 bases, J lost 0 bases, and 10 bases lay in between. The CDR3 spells CASSLRDGPNYGYTF. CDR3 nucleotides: TGTGCCAGCAGTTTAAGGGACGGACCTAACTATGGCTACACCTTC.

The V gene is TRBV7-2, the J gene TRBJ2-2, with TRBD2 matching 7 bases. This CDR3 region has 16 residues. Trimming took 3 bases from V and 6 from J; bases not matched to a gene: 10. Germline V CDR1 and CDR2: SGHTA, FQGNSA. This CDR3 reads CASSLDPSGRAGELFF. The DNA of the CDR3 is TGTGCCAGCAGCTTGGATCCTAGTGGGAGGGCCGGGGAGCTGTTTTTT.

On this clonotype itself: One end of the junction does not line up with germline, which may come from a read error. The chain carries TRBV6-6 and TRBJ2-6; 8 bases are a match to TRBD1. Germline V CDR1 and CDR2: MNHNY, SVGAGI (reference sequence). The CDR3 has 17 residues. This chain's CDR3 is CATHAGTGFSEANVLTF. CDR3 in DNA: TGTGCCACACATGCCGGGACAGGCTTCTCTGAGGCCAACGTCCTGACTTTC.

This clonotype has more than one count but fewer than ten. As DNA, the CDR3 is TGTGCCAGCAGTTCGACCGGGATCACTGAAGCTTTCTTT. Its protein product is CASSSTGITEAFF. This chain connects TRBV27 to TRBJ1-1; D is ambiguous. Germline V lookup: CDR1 MNHEY, CDR2 SMNVEV (reference sequence). Trimming cost V 4 bases and J 4 bases, with 10 bases left between them. This CDR3 is 13 amino acids long.

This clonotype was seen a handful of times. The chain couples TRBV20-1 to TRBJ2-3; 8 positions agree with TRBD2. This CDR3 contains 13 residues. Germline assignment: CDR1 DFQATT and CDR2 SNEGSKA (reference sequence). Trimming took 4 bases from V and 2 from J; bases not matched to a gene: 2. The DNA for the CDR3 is TGCAGTGCTACGGGGGGGTACACAGATACGCAGTATTTT. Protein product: CSATGGYTDTQYF.

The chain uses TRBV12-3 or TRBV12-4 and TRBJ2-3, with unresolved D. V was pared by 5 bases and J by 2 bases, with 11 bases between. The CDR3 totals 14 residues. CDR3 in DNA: TGTGCCAGCAGTCGGGTACTGCACACAGATACGCAGTATTTT. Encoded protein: CASSRVLHTDTQYF.

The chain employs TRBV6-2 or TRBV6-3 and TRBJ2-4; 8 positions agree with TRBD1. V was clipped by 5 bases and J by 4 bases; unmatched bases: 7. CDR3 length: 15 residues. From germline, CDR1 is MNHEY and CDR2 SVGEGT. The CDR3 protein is CASSDPGQGKNIQYF. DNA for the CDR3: TGTGCCAGCAGTGACCCCGGACAGGGAAAAAACATTCAGTACTTC.

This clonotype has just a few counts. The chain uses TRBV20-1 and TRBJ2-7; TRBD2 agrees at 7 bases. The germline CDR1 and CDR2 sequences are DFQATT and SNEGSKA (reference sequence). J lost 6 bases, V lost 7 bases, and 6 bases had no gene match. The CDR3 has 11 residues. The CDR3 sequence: CSGGRAGEQYF. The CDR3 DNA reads TGCAGTGGGGGGAGGGCCGGCGAGCAGTACTTC.

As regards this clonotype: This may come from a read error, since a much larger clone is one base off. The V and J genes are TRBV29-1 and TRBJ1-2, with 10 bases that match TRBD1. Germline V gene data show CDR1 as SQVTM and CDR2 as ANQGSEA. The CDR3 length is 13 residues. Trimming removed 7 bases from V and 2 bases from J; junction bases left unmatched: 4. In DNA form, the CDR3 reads TGCAGCGCCGCGACAGGGGGCAACTATGGCTACACCTTC. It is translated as CSAATGGNYGYTF.

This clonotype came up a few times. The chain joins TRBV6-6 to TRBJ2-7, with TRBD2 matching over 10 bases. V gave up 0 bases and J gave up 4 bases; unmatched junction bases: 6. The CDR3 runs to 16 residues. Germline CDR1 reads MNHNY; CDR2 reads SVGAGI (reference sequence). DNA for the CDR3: TGTGCCAGCAGTTACTCTGTCCTAGCGGGAGAATACGAGCAGTACTTC. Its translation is CASSYSVLAGEYEQYF.